Presented here are 14 T cell receptor beta chains from one specimen sequenced in a study of control samples from healthy donors and cancer patients. Method: immunoSEQ multiplex PCR; TCRdb's copy keeps in-frame clones and lacks some. The data contain 100,000 or so clones, roughly 89% of them seen just once; the ten biggest clones take up 7.8%. The sequenced sample consisted of blood. These receptors originate from a man in his thirties or forties in good health.

This clone was observed a single time. The V and J genes are TRBV3-1 (or the pseudogene TRBV3-2) and TRBJ1-6; D unclear. CDR1 LGHDT and CDR2 YNNKEL come from the germline V gene (reference sequence). V lost 1 base and J 10 bases, leaving 11 bases between the germline ends. CDR3 length: 14 amino acids. CDR3 residues: CASSQVGLVSPLHF. CDR3 nucleotides: TGTGCCAGCAGCCAAGTAGGGTTGGTCTCACCCCTCCACTTT.

This rearrangement joins TRBV27 to TRBJ2-1, with TRBD2 matching over 9 bases. The CDR3 runs 23 residues. CDR1 is MNHEY and CDR2 is SMNVEV in the germline V gene (reference sequence). The J segment lost 3 bases and the V segment lost 4 bases, leaving 28 bases of the junction unmatched. CDR3 protein: CASSWKGRTYWGVAGAYYNEQFF. The CDR3 bases are TGTGCCAGCAGTTGGAAGGGACGGACGTACTGGGGGGTAGCGGGGGCCTACTACAATGAGCAGTTCTTC.

The chain combines TRBV5-1 with TRBJ2-3; 8 nucleotides agree with TRBD1. The length of the CDR3 is 14 residues. V lost 4 bases to trimming and J lost 2 bases; unmatched junction nucleotides: 3. Germline CDR1 and CDR2: SGHRS and YFSETQ. DNA of the CDR3: TGCGCCAGCAGCGCGGGACAGGCCACAGATACGCAGTATTTT. This codes for CASSAGQATDTQYF.

Here the CDR3 reads CASSPRSWADDEAFF. CDR3 in DNA: TGTGCCAGCAGCCCCCGGTCGTGGGCAGACGATGAAGCTTTCTTT. The chain joins TRBV9 to TRBJ1-1, with D unclear. CDR1 and CDR2 (germline): SGDLS, YYNGEE. The CDR3 extends over 15 amino acids. V lost 4 bases and J 7 bases, leaving 20 bases between the germline ends. The full variable domain, with the rest looked up from reference TRBV9 and TRBJ1-1, is DSGVTQTPKHLITATGQRVTLRCSPRSGDLSVYWYQQSLDQGLQFLIQYYNGEERAKGNILERFSAQQFPDLHSELNLSSLELGDSALYFCASSPRSWADDEAFFGQGTRLTVV.

The genes are TRBV6-1 and TRBJ1-5, with a tentative D call TRBD1 (5 bases). The V and J ends lost 0 bases and 1 base respectively, with 13 bases between them. The CDR3 consists of 17 residues. In germline, CDR1 is MNHNS, CDR2 SASEGT. CDR3 region: CASSEARRQMSNQPQHF. CDR3 nucleotides: TGTGCCAGCAGTGAAGCGCGACGACAGATGAGCAATCAGCCCCAGCATTTT.

This chain joins TRBV6-5 and TRBJ1-2; D not resolved. Between the trimmed V and J ends, which lost 0 bases and 8 bases, there was a span of 10 bases. The CDR3 consists of 13 residues. Germline loops: CDR1 MNHEY, CDR2 SVGAGI. The CDR3 region has the DNA TGTGCCAGCAGTTACTCGGCAGGAGGCGGCTACACCTTC. Translated, it gives CASSYSAGGGYTF.

The V call is TRBV18, the J call TRBJ1-3; D possibly corresponds to TRBD1 (6 bases). This CDR3 is built from 15 residues. Germline V CDR1 and CDR2: KGHSH, LQKENI. Trimming left V 1 base short and J 0 bases short, with 7 bases between. DNA for the CDR3: TGTGCCAGCTCACCACGGACAGACTCTGGAAACACCATATATTTT. It encodes CASSPRTDSGNTIYF. Full variable domain (outside the CDR3, taken from reference TRBV18 and TRBJ1-3): NAGVMQNPRHLVRRRGQEARLRCSPMKGHSHVYWYRQLPEEGLKFMVYLQKENIIDESGMPKERFSAEFPKEGPSILRIQQVVRGDSAAYFCASSPRTDSGNTIYFGEGSWLTVV.

CDR3 amino acids: CASSFTNEQFF. The CDR3 DNA is TGTGCCAGCAGTTTCACCAATGAGCAGTTCTTC. The chain combines TRBV12-3 or TRBV12-4 with TRBJ2-1; D remains unclear. The CDR3 covers 11 residues. The V and J ends lost 3 bases and 6 bases respectively, with 3 bases between them.

The rearrangement uses TRBV18 and TRBJ1-2; 7 positions match TRBD1. This CDR3 is built from 17 residues. CDR1 is KGHSH and CDR2 is LQKENI in the germline V gene. With 3 bases clipped from V and 5 bases from J, the junction kept 15 bases outside the gene matches. The CDR3 coding sequence is TGTGCCAGCTCACCCGAGCTGCGACAGGGCCCAGATTATGGCTACACCTTC. Amino acid sequence: CASSPELRQGPDYGYTF.

The CDR3 DNA reads TGTGCCAGCAGCGGCCGTCTTGGGGTCCCCCAAGAGACCCAGTACTTC. Its translation is CASSGRLGVPQETQYF. This chain connects TRBV14 to TRBJ2-5; D is unresolved. The ends were cut back, 5 bases at V and 1 base at J, with 17 bases in the middle. The CDR3 is 16 residues long. CDR1 and CDR2 (germline): SGHDN, FVKESK.

The chain recombines TRBV7-2 with TRBJ2-5; 9 positions agree with TRBD2. Looked up from germline, CDR1 is SGHTA and CDR2 is FQGNSA. Trimming took 1 base from V and 4 from J; bases not matched to a gene: 1. The CDR3 loop spans 14 amino acids. This CDR3 is CASSLGGRGETQYF. The CDR3 region has the DNA TGTGCCAGCAGCTTAGGCGGGAGGGGAGAGACCCAGTACTTC.

This chain joins TRBV10-3 and TRBJ2-7, with D uncertain. V was cut by 0 bases and J by 0 bases, with 12 bases left in between. Germline-derived CDR1 and CDR2 are ENHRY and SYGVKD. This CDR3 is 16 amino acids long. The CDR3 loop reads CAISESGDLSSYEQYF. CDR3 DNA sequence: TGTGCCATCAGTGAGTCAGGAGACCTGTCCTCCTACGAGCAGTACTTC.

This chain uses TRBV30 with TRBJ1-1; 10 nucleotides match TRBD1. Losses at the gene ends were 4 bases for V and 4 bases for J; bases not matched to a gene: 6. CDR3 length equals 14 residues. The V gene's germline CDR1 is GTSNPN and CDR2 SVGIG (reference sequence). CDR3 region: CAWNLGTGVTEAFF. For the CDR3, the DNA is TGTGCCTGGAACCTAGGGACAGGGGTCACTGAAGCTTTCTTT.

J is TRBJ2-1 and V is TRBV29-1, with 14 bases fitting TRBD2. CDR1 and CDR2 from the germline V gene are SQVTM and ANQGSEA. The CDR3 totals 17 residues. The V segment lost 8 bases and the J segment 1 base; nucleotides outside the gene matches: 10. In nucleotides, the CDR3 is TGCAGCCTTTTGGGACTAGCGGGAGTTGATTCCTACAATGAGCAGTTCTTC. Translation gives CSLLGLAGVDSYNEQFF.